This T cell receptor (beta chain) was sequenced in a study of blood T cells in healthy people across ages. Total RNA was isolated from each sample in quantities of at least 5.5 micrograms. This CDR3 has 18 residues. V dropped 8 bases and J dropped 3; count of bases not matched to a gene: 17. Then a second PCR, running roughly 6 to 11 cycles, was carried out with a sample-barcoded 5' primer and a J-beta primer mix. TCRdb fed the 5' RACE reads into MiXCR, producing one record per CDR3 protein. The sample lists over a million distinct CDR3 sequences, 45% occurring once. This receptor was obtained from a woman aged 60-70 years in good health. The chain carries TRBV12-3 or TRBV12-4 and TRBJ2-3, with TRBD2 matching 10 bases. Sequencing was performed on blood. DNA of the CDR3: TGTGCCAGCGCACCAGGCACCCGGACTAGCGGAAGAACAGATACGCAGTATTTT. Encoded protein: CASAPGTRTSGRTDTQYF.